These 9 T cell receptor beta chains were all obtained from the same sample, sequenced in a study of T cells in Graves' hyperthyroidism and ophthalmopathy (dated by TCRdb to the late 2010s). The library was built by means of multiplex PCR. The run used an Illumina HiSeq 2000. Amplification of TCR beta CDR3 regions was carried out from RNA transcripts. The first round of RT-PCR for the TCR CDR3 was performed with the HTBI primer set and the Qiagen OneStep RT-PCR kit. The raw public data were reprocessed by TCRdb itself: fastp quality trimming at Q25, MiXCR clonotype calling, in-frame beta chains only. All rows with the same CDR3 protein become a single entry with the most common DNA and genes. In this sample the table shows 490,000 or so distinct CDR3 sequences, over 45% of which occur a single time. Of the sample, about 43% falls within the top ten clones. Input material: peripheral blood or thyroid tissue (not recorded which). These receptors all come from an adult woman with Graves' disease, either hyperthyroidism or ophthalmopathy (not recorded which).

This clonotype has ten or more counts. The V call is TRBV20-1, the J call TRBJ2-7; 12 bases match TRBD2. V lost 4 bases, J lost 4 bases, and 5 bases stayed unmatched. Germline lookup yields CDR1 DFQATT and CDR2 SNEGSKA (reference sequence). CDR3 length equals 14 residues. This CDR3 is CSATGLAGGYEQYF. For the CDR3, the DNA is TGCAGTGCTACGGGACTAGCGGGTGGGTACGAGCAGTACTTC.

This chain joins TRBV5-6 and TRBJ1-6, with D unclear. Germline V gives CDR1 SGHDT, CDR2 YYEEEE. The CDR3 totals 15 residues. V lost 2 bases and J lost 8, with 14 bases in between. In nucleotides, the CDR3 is TGTGCCAGCAGCTTCAATCCCGGGTTTGATTCACCCCTCCACTTT. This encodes CASSFNPGFDSPLHF.

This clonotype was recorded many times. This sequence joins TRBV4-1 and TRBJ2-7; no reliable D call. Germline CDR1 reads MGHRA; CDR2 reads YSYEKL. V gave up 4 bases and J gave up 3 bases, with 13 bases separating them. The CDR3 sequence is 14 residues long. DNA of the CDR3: TGCGCCAGCAGCCCCTTCGGCCTAGTCTACGAGCAGTACTTC. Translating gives CASSPFGLVYEQYF.

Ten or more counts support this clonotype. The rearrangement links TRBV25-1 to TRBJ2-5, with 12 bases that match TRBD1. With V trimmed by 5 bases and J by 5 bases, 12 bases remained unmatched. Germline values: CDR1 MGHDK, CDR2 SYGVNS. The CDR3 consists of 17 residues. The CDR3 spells CASSPPRRDRGRETQYF. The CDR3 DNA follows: TGTGCCAGCAGTCCCCCCCGCCGGGACAGGGGGCGGGAGACCCAGTACTTC.

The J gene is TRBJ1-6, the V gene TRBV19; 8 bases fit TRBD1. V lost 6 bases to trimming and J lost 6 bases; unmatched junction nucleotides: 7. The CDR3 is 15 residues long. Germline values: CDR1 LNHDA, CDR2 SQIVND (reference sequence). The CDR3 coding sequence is TGTGCCAGTAGGAGACAGGGGACTACTAATTCACCCCTCCACTTT. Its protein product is CASRRQGTTNSPLHF.

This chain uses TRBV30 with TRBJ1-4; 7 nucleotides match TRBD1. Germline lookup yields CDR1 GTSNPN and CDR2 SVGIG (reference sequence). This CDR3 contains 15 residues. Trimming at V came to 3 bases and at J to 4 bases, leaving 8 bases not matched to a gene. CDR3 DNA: TGTGCCTGGAGCTACAGGGGACACCGTAATGAAAAACTGTTTTTT. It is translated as CAWSYRGHRNEKLFF.

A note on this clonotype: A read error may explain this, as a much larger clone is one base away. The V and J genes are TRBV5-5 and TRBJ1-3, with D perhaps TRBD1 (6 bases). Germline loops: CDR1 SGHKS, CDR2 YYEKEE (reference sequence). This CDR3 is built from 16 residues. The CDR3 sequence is CASSYRTDHSGNIIYF. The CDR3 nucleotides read TGTGCCAGCAGCTACCGGACAGACCACTCTGGAAACATCATATATTTT.

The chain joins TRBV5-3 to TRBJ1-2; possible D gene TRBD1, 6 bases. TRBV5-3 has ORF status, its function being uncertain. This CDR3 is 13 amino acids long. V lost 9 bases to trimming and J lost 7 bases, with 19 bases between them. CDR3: CATSDSPGAGYTF. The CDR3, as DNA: TGTGCCACCAGTGATTCCCCAGGGGCTGGCTACACCTTC.

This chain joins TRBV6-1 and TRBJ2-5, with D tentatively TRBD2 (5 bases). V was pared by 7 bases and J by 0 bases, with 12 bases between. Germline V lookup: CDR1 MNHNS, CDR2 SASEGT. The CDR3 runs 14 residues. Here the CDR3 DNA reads TGTGCCAGCAAAATCGCCGGGAACCAAGAGACCCAGTACTTC. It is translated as CASKIAGNQETQYF.